This TCR beta chain was retrieved from a study of blood T cell repertoires in COVID-19. As processed by the authors: Nucleated cell number was recorded as an estimate derived from reference gene primer amplification. Produced via immunoSEQ multiplex PCR; TCRdb's table is partial and in-frame only. D and trimming were read from the DNA, whereas the V and J calls and clone size are those reported in that table. The sample holds some 400,000 clones, 87% seen once. Germline trimming cut 5 bases from V and 4 bases from J; bases unmatched to any gene: 8. The CDR3 has 15 amino acids. The germline CDR1 and CDR2 sequences are SGHVS and FNYEAQ.

The sample consisted of peripheral blood. The receptor was isolated from a woman in her sixties with COVID-19, enrolled during active disease. V and J are TRBV7-6 and TRBJ1-2, with 9 positions matching TRBD1. In DNA, the CDR3 is TGTGCCAGCAGCCCTACAGGGGGCGGCCTCTATGGCTACACCTTC. Amino acids: CASSPTGGGLYGYTF.